The clone carrying this T cell receptor (beta chain) has only one observation. What it binds is unknown. The source of the sample is a study of glioma-infiltrating T cells. Overall study findings and caveats: Tissue and blood shared very few CDR3 sequences.

The CDR3 has 14 residues. Looked up from germline, CDR1 is SGHRS and CDR2 is YFSETQ. With 0 bases removed from V and 5 bases from J, the gap between germline ends came to 11 bases. Amplification of TCR alpha and beta CDR3 regions from RNA used iRepertoire nested multiplex PCR. Tissue mRNA or PBMC total RNA, about 95-450 ng, went into one-step reverse transcription and amplification. TCRdb used MiXCR to reprocess the multiplex PCR reads, holding one entry per CDR3 protein. Of over 100,000 distinct CDR3 sequences in the sample, about 25% are singletons; the top ten hold around a third. Sample: glioma tissue, nonneoplastic brain tissue, or PBMCs (not recorded which). The chain is built from TRBV5-1 and TRBJ2-5; D remains unclear. The sequence derives from a human donor with low-grade glioma or glioblastoma, undergoing nonglioma brain surgery, or in good health (not recorded which). This CDR3 reads CASSLEGHGETQYF. The CDR3 DNA reads TGCGCCAGCAGCTTGGAAGGGCATGGGGAGACCCAGTACTTC.